The TCR beta chain under discussion was sequenced for a study of identical twins. This clonotype was detected ten times or more. Its antigen is currently unknown. Study-level findings and limits: Where beta out-of-frame sequences were concerned, excess twin sharing was weaker. There is a chance that invariant MAIT and iNKT cells partially muddied zero-insertion analyses.

Germline V gene data show CDR1 as SGHRS and CDR2 as YFSETQ. The CDR3 consists of 15 residues. With 0 bases removed from V and 2 bases from J, the gap between germline ends came to 9 bases. Via MiXCR, TCRdb re-called the 5' RACE reads, giving one row per CDR3 protein. The sample lists around 250,000 distinct CDR3 sequences, 9.5% to 15% occurring once. A further study also used this sample, focusing on yellow fever vaccine responses in identical twins. Per that study: After vaccination, twins' T cell response reportedly seemed partly convergent, partly personalized.

The sample was memory (CD45RO+) T cells sorted from blood. This TCR was sampled from a woman younger than 35 in good health. The V gene is TRBV5-1, the J gene TRBJ2-1; TRBD1 might be the D (6 bases). CDR3 region: CASSLGDTTYNEQFF. The CDR3 DNA is TGCGCCAGCAGCTTGGGGGACACCACCTACAATGAGCAGTTCTTC.